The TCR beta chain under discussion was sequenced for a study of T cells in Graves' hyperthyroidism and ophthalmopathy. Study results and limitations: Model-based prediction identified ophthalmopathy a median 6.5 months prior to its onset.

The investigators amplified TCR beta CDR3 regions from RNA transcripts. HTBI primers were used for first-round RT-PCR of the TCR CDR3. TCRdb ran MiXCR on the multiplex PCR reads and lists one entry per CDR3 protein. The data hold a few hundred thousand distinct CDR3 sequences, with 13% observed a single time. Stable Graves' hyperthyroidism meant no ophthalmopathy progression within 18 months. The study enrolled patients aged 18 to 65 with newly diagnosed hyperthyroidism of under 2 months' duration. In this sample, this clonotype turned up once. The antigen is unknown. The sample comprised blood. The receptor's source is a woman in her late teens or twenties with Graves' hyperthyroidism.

DNA of the CDR3: TGTGCCAGCTCACCGGGAACAGGGACTGATGGGGGCCAAGAGACCCAGTACTTC. Translation: CASSPGTGTDGGQETQYF. The rearrangement uses TRBV18 and TRBJ2-5; D tentatively fits TRBD1 or TRBD2 (6 bases each). Germline V gives CDR1 KGHSH, CDR2 LQKENI. V gave up 3 bases and J gave up 1 base, with 21 bases separating them. There are 18 residues in the CDR3. The variable domain in full, with the rest retrieved from reference TRBV18 and TRBJ2-5, is NAGVMQNPRHLVRRRGQEARLRCSPMKGHSHVYWYRQLPEEGLKFMVYLQKENIIDESGMPKERFSAEFPKEGPSILRIQQVVRGDSAAYFCASSPGTGTDGGQETQYFGPGTRLLVL.